This T cell receptor (beta chain) was retrieved from a study of PD-1 blockade in classical Hodgkin lymphoma. As for the study in general: A 3 mg/kg intravenous dose of nivolumab was received by patients every 2 weeks.

V lost 1 base and J lost 1, with 19 bases in between. The CDR3 has 18 residues. The germline V gene has CDR1 MGHRA and CDR2 YSYEKL. Every patient experienced relapse after autologous stem cell transplantation, and brentuximab vedotin exposure varied. The protocol was immunoSEQ multiplex PCR, while the TCRdb copy is restricted to in-frame clones and leaves out a portion. The repertoire holds almost 100,000 clones, with about nine tenths as singletons. The source is a human donor with classical Hodgkin lymphoma. The chain has TRBV4-1 and TRBJ1-2, with D hard to call. Sequenced material: peripheral blood mononuclear cells (PBMCs), taken at baseline. CDR3 sequence (DNA): TGCGCCAGCAGCCAAGTACTAATATCGGGGATTCATAACTATGGCTACACCTTC. Its protein is CASSQVLISGIHNYGYTF.